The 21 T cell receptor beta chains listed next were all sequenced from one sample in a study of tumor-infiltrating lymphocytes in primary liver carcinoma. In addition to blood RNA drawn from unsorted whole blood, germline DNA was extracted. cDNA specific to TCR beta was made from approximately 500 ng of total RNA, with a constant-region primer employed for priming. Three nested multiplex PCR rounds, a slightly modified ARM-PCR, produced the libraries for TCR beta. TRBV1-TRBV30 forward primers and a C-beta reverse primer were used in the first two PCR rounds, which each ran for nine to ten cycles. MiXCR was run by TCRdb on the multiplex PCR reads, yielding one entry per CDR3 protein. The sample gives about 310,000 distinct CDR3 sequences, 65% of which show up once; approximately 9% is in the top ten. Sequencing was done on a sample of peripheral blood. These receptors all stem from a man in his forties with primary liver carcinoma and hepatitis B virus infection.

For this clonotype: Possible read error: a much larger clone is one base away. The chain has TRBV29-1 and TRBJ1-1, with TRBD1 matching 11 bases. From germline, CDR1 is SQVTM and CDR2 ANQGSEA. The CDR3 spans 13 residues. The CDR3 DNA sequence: TGCAGCGCGGGACAGGGGGGGGGCACTGAAGCTCTCTTT. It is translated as CSAGQGGGTEALF.

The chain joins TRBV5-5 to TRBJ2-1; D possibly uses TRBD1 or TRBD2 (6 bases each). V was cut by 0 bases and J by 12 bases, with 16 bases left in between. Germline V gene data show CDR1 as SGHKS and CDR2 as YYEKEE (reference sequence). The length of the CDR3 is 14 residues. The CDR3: CASSLGGAYNMQFF. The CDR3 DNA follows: TGTGCCAGCAGCTTGGGGGGGGCCTACAATATGCAGTTCTTC.

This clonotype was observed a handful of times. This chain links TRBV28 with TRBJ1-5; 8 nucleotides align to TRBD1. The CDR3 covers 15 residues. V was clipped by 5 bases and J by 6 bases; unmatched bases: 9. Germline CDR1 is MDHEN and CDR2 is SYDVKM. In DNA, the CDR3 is TGTGCCAGCAGTACGGACAGGGAGGGAGGTCAGCCCCAGCATTTT. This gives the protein CASSTDREGGQPQHF.

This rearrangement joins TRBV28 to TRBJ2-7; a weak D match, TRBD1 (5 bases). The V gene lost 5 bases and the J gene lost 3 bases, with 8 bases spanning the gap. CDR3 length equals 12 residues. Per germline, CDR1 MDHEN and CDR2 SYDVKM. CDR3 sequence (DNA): TGTGCCAGCAGTATCCAGGGCTACGAGCAGTACTTC. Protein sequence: CASSIQGYEQYF.

The CDR3 DNA reads as TGTGCCAGCAGTTTGCCTCGGGGCGGATTTAACCAGCCCCAGCATTTT. Translating gives CASSLPRGGFNQPQHF. J is TRBJ1-5 and V is TRBV28; a possible D gene is TRBD1 (5 bases). The CDR3 length is 16 residues. V gave up 3 bases and J gave up 7 bases, with 19 bases separating them. CDR1 is MDHEN, CDR2 SYDVKM, per germline.

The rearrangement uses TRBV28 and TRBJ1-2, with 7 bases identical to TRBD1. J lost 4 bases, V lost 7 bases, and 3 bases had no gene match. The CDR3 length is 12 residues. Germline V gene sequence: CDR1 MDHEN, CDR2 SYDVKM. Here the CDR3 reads CASKEGAYGYTF. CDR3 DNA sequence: TGTGCCAGCAAGGAGGGGGCCTATGGCTACACCTTC.

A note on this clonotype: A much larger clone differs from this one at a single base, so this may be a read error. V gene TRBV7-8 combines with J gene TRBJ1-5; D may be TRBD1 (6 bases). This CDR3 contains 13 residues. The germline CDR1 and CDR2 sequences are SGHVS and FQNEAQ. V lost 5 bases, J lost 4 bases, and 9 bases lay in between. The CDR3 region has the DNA TGTGCCAGCAGCATGGACAGAAATCAGCCCCAGCATTTT. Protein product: CASSMDRNQPQHF.

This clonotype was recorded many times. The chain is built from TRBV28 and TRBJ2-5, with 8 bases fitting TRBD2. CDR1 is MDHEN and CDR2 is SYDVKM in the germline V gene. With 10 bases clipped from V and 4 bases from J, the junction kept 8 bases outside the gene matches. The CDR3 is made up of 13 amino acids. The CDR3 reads CATSSGRGETQYF. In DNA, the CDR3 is TGTGCCACCTCTTCCGGGAGGGGAGAGACCCAGTACTTC.

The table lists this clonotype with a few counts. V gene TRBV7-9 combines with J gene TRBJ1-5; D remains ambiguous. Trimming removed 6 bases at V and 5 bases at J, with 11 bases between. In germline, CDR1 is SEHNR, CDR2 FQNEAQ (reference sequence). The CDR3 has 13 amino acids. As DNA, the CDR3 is TGTGCCAGCAGTCCCTCCTCGGATCAGCCCCAGCATTTT. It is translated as CASSPSSDQPQHF.

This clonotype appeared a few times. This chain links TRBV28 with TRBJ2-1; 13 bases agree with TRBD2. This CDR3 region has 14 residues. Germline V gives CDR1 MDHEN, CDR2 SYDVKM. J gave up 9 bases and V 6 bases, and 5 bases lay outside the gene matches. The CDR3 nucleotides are TGTGCCAGCAGCCGACTAGCGGGAGGCGGTGAGCAGTTCTTC. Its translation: CASSRLAGGGEQFF.

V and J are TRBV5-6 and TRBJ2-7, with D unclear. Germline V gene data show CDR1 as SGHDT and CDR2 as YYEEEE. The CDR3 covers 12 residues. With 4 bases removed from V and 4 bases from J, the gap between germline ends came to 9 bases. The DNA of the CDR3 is TGTGCCAGCAGCGCGGCGGCTTACGAGCAGTACTTC. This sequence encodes CASSAAAYEQYF.

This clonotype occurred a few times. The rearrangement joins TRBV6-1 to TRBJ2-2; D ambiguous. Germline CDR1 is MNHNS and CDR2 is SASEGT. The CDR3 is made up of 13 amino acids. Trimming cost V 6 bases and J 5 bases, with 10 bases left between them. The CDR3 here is CASSLTRTGELFF. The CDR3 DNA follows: TGTGCCAGCAGCTTAACCCGTACCGGGGAGCTGTTTTTT.

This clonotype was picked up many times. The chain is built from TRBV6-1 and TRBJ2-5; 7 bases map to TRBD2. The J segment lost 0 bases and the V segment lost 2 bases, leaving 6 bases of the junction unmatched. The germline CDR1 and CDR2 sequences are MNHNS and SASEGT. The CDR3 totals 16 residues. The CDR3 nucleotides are TGTGCCAGCAGTGAACCTGGGACTACCTACCAAGAGACCCAGTACTTC. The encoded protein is CASSEPGTTYQETQYF.

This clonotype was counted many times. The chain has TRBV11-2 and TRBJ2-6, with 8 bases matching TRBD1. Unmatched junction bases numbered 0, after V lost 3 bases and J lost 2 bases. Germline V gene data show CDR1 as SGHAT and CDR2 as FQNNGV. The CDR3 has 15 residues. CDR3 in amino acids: CASSLDRAGANVLTF. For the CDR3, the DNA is TGTGCCAGCAGCTTGGACAGGGCTGGGGCCAACGTCCTGACTTTC.

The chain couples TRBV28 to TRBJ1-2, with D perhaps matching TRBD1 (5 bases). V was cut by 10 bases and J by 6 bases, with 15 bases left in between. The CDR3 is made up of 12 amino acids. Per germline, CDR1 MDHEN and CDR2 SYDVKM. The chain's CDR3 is CATGDRVNGYTF. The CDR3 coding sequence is TGTGCCACCGGTGACAGAGTTAATGGCTACACCTTC.

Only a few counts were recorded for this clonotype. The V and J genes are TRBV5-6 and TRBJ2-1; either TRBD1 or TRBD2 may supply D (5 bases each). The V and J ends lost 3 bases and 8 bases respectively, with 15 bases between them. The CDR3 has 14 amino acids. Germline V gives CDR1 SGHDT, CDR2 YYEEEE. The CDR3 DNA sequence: TGTGCCAGCAGCTCCCAGGGCTCGAGGGATGAGCAGTTCTTC. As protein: CASSSQGSRDEQFF.

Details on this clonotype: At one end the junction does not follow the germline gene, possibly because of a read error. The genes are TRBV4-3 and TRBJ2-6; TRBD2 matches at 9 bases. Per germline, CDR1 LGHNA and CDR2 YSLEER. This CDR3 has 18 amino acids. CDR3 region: CTSSSGLARISGANVLTF. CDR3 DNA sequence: TGCACCAGCAGTTCCGGACTAGCGAGAATTTCTGGGGCCAACGTCCTGACTTTC.

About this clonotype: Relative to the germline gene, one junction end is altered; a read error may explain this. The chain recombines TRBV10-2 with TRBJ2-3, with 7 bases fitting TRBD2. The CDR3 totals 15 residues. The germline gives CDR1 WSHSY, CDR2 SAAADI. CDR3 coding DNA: TGCACCAGCAGGCCGACTAGCAGTAGTGCAGATACGCAGTATTTT. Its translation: CTSRPTSSSADTQYF.

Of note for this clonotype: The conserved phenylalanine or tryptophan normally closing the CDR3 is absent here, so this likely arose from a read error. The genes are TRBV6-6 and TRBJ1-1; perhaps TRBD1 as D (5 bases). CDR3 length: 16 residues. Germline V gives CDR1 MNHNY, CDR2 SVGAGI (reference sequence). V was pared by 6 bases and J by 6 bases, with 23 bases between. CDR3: CASSPPRGGLGAEAFS. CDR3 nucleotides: TGTGCCAGCAGCCCCCCCCGGGGGGGGTTGGGGGCTGAAGCTTTCTCT.

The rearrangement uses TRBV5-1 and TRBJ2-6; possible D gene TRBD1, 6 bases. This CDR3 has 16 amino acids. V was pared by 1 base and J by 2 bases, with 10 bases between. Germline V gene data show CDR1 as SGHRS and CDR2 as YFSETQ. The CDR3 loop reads CASSLMTGAGANVLTF. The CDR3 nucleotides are TGCGCCAGCAGCTTGATGACAGGCGCTGGGGCCAACGTCCTGACTTTC. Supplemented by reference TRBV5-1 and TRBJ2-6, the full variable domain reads KAGVTQTPRYLIKTRGQQVTLSCSPISGHRSVSWYQQTPGQGLQFLFEYFSETQRNKGNFPGRFSGRQFSNSRSEMNVSTLELGDSALYLCASSLMTGAGANVLTFGAGSRLTVL.

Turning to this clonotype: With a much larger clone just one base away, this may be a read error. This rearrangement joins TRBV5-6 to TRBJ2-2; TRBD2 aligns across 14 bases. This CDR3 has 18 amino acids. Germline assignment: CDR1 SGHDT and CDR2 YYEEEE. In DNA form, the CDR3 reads TGTGCCAACAGCCAGGGACTAGCGGGAGTTGTCGGCACCGGGGAGCTGTTTTTT. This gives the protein CANSQGLAGVVGTGELFF.